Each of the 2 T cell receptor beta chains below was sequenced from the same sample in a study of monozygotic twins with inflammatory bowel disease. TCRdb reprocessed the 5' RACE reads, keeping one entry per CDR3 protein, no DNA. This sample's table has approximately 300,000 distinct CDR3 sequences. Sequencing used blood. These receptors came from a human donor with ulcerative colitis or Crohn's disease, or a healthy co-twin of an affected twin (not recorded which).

The CDR3 spells CASSYPSKVEGANNEQFF. V is TRBV6-2 or TRBV6-3 and J is TRBJ2-1. The germline V gene has CDR1 MNHEY and CDR2 SVGEGT. The CDR3 spans 18 residues.

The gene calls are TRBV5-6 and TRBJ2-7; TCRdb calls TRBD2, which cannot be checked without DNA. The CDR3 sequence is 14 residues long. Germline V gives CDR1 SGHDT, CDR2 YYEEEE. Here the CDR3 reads CASSPPDGGYEQYF.